This TCR beta chain was found in a study of cytomegalovirus exposure and HLA in healthy donors. The germline gives CDR1 MNHNS, CDR2 SASEGT. Trimming removed 5 bases from V and 4 bases from J, with 11 bases in between. This CDR3 region has 13 residues. This clone was seen only a few times. Vbeta (60) and Jbeta (13) primers were used in the PCR. The protocol was immunoSEQ multiplex PCR, while the TCRdb copy is restricted to in-frame clones and leaves out a portion. The sample lists 95,000 to 100,000 clones; around 77% were seen once. The sequence came from a woman aged 60-75 years in good health and CMV-seropositive. The sequenced material came from PBMCs. The rearrangement uses TRBV6-1 and TRBJ1-2, with D possibly matching TRBD1 (6 bases). CDR3 DNA sequence: TGTGCCAGCAGTCCCACAGGGATCTATGGCTACACCTTC. Its protein product is CASSPTGIYGYTF.